This T cell receptor beta chain was profiled in a study of blood T cells in healthy people across ages. Study results and caveats: Roughly linearly, TCR beta diversity per million T cells fell as age increased. Investigators viewed diversity estimates from one million T cells as underestimates, the study reported. The CMV status of each donor remained undetermined, and this could have confounded shifts in expanded clonotypes.

As to this clonotype: Its target is not known.

A sample-barcoded 5' primer and a J-beta primer mix were used in a second PCR of roughly 6 to 11 cycles. MiXCR, run by TCRdb on the 5' RACE reads, gives a single entry per CDR3 protein. This sample has some 1.5 million distinct CDR3 sequences, with approximately 39% found just once. CDR1 and CDR2 from the germline V gene are SGHNT and YYREEE (reference sequence). This CDR3 comprises 14 residues. V was pared by 5 bases and J by 4 bases, with 16 bases between. Each donor was a healthy Caucasian individual from Russia, aged about 6 to 95. The chain joins TRBV5-4 to TRBJ2-7, with D perhaps TRBD2 (5 bases). The sequence derives from a woman aged 18-35 years in good health. The sequenced material came from blood. The CDR3 nucleotides are TGTGCCAGCAGTGTAGTGCCCAGCGGATACGAGCAGTACTTC. It encodes CASSVVPSGYEQYF.